This TCR beta chain is drawn from a study of tumor-infiltrating lymphocytes in primary liver carcinoma. Study information: The patients had histopathologically diagnosed primary liver carcinoma, and their disease was treated by surgical resection. The patients included men and women who were aged 30 to 69 years.

V dropped 4 bases and J dropped 5; count of bases not matched to a gene: 8. CDR1 MGHRA and CDR2 YSYEKL come from the germline V gene. This CDR3 contains 16 residues. TCR beta cDNA came from 400 to 500 ng total RNA, primed with a constant-region primer. It was through three nested multiplex PCR rounds of slightly modified ARM-PCR that TCR beta libraries arose. TRBV1-TRBV30 forward primers and a C-beta reverse primer were used in the first two PCR rounds, which each ran for about 10 cycles. TCRdb independently ran MiXCR on the multiplex PCR reads; one entry per CDR3 protein. The data contain more than 150,000 distinct CDR3 sequences, approximately 60% of them seen just once; the ten biggest clones take up approximately 67%. The researchers obtained blood RNA from unsorted whole blood and also extracted germline DNA.

The gene calls are TRBV4-1 and TRBJ2-5, with TRBD2 identical over 12 bases. The sample was peripheral blood. The receptor was isolated from a man aged 40-55 years with primary liver carcinoma and hepatitis B virus infection. The CDR3 spells CASSLYAGLAGETQYF. CDR3 DNA sequence: TGCGCCAGCAGCCTTTACGCTGGACTAGCGGGGGAGACCCAGTACTTC.